Listed below are T cell receptor beta chains from one sample, sequenced in a study of CD8+CD57+ T cells in acquired aplastic anemia. TCRdb reprocessed the reads with MiXCR, giving one entry per CDR3 protein. In the table there are 16,000 or so distinct CDR3 sequences, about 40% of which are singletons. The sequenced sample was CD8+CD57+ T cells sorted from PBMCs. The receptors were gathered from a human donor with aplastic anemia. Both conserved end residues are part of each CDR3. A D gene is named only where the DNA matches it firmly. Size is stated for part of the rows, as once, few or many counts, or as a class when the clone is expanded.

J,length,V,D,size,DNA,CDR3
TRBJ1-6,14,TRBV6-4,.,.,TGTGCCAGCAGTGACTCAGGGGAAAATTCACCCCTCCACTTT,CASSDSGENSPLHF
TRBJ1-2,15,TRBV7-2,.,.,TGTGCCAGCAGCTCCACCAGGAGCCTCGACTATGGCTACACCTTC,CASSSTRSLDYGYTF
TRBJ2-7,13,TRBV19,TRBD2,.,TGTGCCAGTAGAGGGACTAGTCTCTACGAGCAGTACTTC,CASRGTSLYEQYF
TRBJ2-7,14,TRBV7-2,.,.,TGTGCCAGCAGCTACTGGGCCGGACCCAGGGAGCAGTACTTC,CASSYWAGPREQYF
TRBJ1-2,14,TRBV3-1,.,.,TGTGCCAGCAGCCAAGGTCAGGGGTCCTATGGCTACACCTTC,CASSQGQGSYGYTF
TRBJ2-7,12,TRBV7-9,.,few,TGTGCCAGCAGCTCGCCGGTCCACGAGCAGTACTTC,CASSSPVHEQYF
TRBJ1-5,12,TRBV7-9,.,many,TGTGCCAGCAGCCTTGGAACTCAGCCCCAGCATTTT,CASSLGTQPQHF
TRBJ2-1,13,TRBV5-8,TRBD1,.,TGTGCCAGCAGCTTAGGGACAGGGTATGAGCAGTTCTTC,CASSLGTGYEQFF
TRBJ2-1,14,TRBV20-1,TRBD1,.,TGCAGTGCTGGGCCGGGACAGGGGTTGAATGAGCAGTTCTTC,CSAGPGQGLNEQFF
TRBJ1-2,14,TRBV20-1,.,.,TGCGGTGCTAGCCGGACCCAGCTGGACTATGGCTACACCTTC,CGASRTQLDYGYTF
TRBJ2-1,15,TRBV20-1,TRBD2,.,TGCAGTGCTAGAGTTACTAGCGGGACTGACAATGAGCAGTTCTTC,CSARVTSGTDNEQFF
TRBJ2-3,14,TRBV2,.,few,TGTGCCAGCAGGGGGACTGGAGGAGCAGATACGCAGTATTTT,CASRGTGGADTQYF
TRBJ2-3,18,TRBV4-2,TRBD2,many,TGTGCCAGCAGCCAAGTGTTGGCTAGCGGGGCTAATACAGATACGCAGTATTTT,CASSQVLASGANTDTQYF
TRBJ2-2,16,TRBV11-1,.,.,TGTGCCAGCAGCTCCCAGGGCTGTGCGAACACCGGGGAGCTGTTTTTT,CASSSQGCANTGELFF
TRBJ2-2,15,TRBV2,TRBD1,.,TGTGCCAGCAGTGCGTTCACAGGGGGCACCGGGGAGCTGTTTTTT,CASSAFTGGTGELFF
TRBJ1-1,14,TRBV12-3/TRBV12-4,.,.,TGTGCCAGCAGTTTGGGACAAATGAACACTGAAGCTTTCTTT,CASSLGQMNTEAFF
TRBJ2-1,17,TRBV15,.,.,TGTGCCACCAGCAGCTCCCCGCCAAGACTAGTTCGCAATGAGCAGTTCTTC,CATSSSPPRLVRNEQFF
TRBJ2-1,16,TRBV20-1,TRBD2,.,TGCAGTGCTAGAGATCTGGGACTAACCCCCTACAATGAGCAGTTCTTC,CSARDLGLTPYNEQFF
TRBJ2-5,11,TRBV20-1,.,few,TGCAGTGTCGAAGGGCTCGAGACCCAGTACTTC,CSVEGLETQYF
TRBJ2-3,17,TRBV24-1,TRBD1,many,TGTGCCACCAGTGACACTACCAGGACAGGGAGTACAGATACGCAGTATTTT,CATSDTTRTGSTDTQYF
TRBJ2-7,15,TRBV7-8,.,many,TGTGCCAGCAGCCCCTCCCTCGGCAGGGGATACGAGCAGTACTTC,CASSPSLGRGYEQYF
TRBJ2-3,15,TRBV24-1,TRBD1,few,TGTGCCACCAGTGATAGGACAGGGGGCACAGATACGCAGTATTTT,CATSDRTGGTDTQYF
TRBJ2-7,14,TRBV2,.,.,TGTGCCAGCAGTGAAGCGCAGGGGCCCTACGAGCAGTACTTC,CASSEAQGPYEQYF
TRBJ2-2,15,TRBV24-1,.,few,TGTGCCACCAGTGACGCCCGACAGAACACCGGGGAGCTGTTTTTT,CATSDARQNTGELFF
TRBJ1-1,13,TRBV19,.,few,TGTGCCAGTAGTACCGGGGGTTGGACTGAAGCTTTCTTT,CASSTGGWTEAFF
TRBJ2-5,16,TRBV6-1,.,.,TGTGCCAGCAGTGAAGGAAGGGACGTTCTTGCAGAGACCCAGTACTTC,CASSEGRDVLAETQYF
TRBJ2-4,15,TRBV27,TRBD1,few,TGTGCCAGCAGCTTTTTACCAGAGGGGGCGGGCATTCAGTACTTC,CASSFLPEGAGIQYF
TRBJ1-2,18,TRBV15,.,.,TGTGCCACCAGCAGAGAGATAGGGTTCAGGACAGCAACTTATGGCTACACCTTC,CATSREIGFRTATYGYTF
TRBJ1-5,15,TRBV15,.,few,TGTGCCACCAGCAGAGTAGGGGTGGGGGGTCAGCCCCAGCATTTT,CATSRVGVGGQPQHF
TRBJ1-2,14,TRBV15,TRBD1,.,TGTGCCACCAGCACTCGGACAGGGGAGCTGGGCTACACCTTC,CATSTRTGELGYTF
TRBJ2-5,15,TRBV20-1,.,.,TGCAGTGCTACCCCCCTCGGGACTGGGGTAGAGACCCAGTACTTC,CSATPLGTGVETQYF
TRBJ2-1,14,TRBV4-1,TRBD1,many,TGCGCCAGCAGCCTGTCAGTCGGGGACAGGGAGCAGTTCTTC,CASSLSVGDREQFF
TRBJ1-2,13,TRBV7-9,.,.,TGTGCCAGCAGCTTCGACAGGAACGATGGCTACACCTTC,CASSFDRNDGYTF
TRBJ1-1,11,TRBV5-1,.,many,TGCGCCAGCAGCTTGGCTGGTGAAGCTTTCTTT,CASSLAGEAFF
TRBJ2-2,18,TRBV2,TRBD1,.,TGTGCCACCGGGACAGGGGCCAGCAGTCTGAACCCTACCGGGGAGCTGTTTTTT,CATGTGASSLNPTGELFF
TRBJ2-7,14,TRBV20-1,TRBD2,few,TGCAGTGCTAGAGGAGGGACTAGTGACTACGAGCAGTACTTC,CSARGGTSDYEQYF
TRBJ2-6,15,TRBV6-1,.,many,TGTGCCAGCAGTGAACAGAGCTCTGGGGCCAACGTCCTGACTTTC,CASSEQSSGANVLTF
TRBJ1-6,16,TRBV5-6,TRBD1,.,TGTGCCAGCAGCTACCCTCCGGGACAGCGGCGTTCACCCCTCCACTTC,CASSYPPGQRRSPLHF
TRBJ1-2,14,TRBV6-5,.,.,TGTGCCAACAGTTACTCGACGGGGGTTAATGGCTACACCTTC,CANSYSTGVNGYTF
TRBJ1-3,15,TRBV7-7,TRBD1,.,TGTGCTAGCGGCGTAGGCAGGGGGCCTGGAAACACCATATATTTT,CASGVGRGPGNTIYF
TRBJ1-2,15,TRBV9,TRBD1,.,TGTGCCAGCAGCTTGGACAGGGGGCCTGACTATGGCTACACCTTC,CASSLDRGPDYGYTF
TRBJ2-7,11,TRBV6-6,.,.,TGTGCCAGCGTTGGCGGGGGCCAGCAGTACTTC,CASVGGGQQYF
TRBJ2-7,17,TRBV27,.,few,TGTGCCAGCAGTTCAGCCTGGCCGGGACATAGAAGCTACGAGCAGTACTTC,CASSSAWPGHRSYEQYF
TRBJ1-1,13,TRBV20-1,.,few,TGCATTGGCTCGCGAGGTAAGGACACTGAAGCTTTCTTT,CIGSRGKDTEAFF
TRBJ2-7,17,TRBV15,TRBD1,.,TGTGCCACCAGCAGCCCCCGGGGGGGACAGGGGGCGGGGGAGCAGTACTTC,CATSSPRGGQGAGEQYF
TRBJ2-1,16,TRBV18,.,few,TGTGCCAGCTCACCACCAGGGGAAGGGACCTACAATGAGCAGTTCTTC,CASSPPGEGTYNEQFF